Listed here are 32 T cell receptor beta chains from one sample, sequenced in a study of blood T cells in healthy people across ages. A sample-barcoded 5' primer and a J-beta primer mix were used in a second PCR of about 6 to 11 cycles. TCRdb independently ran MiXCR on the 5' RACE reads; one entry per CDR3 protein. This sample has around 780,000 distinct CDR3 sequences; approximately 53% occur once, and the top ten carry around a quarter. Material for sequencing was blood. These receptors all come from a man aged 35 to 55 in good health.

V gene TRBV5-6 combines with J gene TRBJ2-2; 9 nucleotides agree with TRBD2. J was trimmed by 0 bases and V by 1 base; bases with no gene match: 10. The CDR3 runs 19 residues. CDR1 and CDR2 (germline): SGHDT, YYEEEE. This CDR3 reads CASSLFGGGGLANTGELFF. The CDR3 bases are TGTGCCAGCAGCTTGTTTGGCGGGGGGGGCCTGGCGAACACCGGGGAGCTGTTTTTT. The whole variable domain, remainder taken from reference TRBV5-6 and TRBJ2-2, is DAGVTQSPTHLIKTRGQQVTLRCSPKSGHDTVSWYQQALGQGPQFIFQYYEEEERQRGNFPDRFSGHQFPNYSSELNVNALLLGDSALYLCASSLFGGGGLANTGELFFGEGSRLTVL.

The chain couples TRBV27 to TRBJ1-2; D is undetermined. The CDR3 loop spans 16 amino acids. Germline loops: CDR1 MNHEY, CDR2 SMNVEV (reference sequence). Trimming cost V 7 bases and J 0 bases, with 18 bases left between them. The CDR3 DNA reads TGTGCCAGCAAATTTCTCGGGGAATCAACTAACTATGGCTACACCTTC. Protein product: CASKFLGESTNYGYTF.

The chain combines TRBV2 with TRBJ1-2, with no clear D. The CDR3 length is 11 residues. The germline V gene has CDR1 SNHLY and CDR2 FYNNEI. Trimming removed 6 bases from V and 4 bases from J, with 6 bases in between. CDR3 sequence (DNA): TGTGCCAGCAGACCAAGCTATGGCTACACCTTC. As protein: CASRPSYGYTF.

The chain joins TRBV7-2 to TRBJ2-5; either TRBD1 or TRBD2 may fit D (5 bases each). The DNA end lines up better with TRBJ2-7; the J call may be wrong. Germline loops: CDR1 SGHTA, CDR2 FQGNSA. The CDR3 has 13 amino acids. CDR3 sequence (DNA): TGTGCCATATCTGACGGGACGAACCACGAGCAGTACTTC. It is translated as CAISDGTNHEQYF.

CDR3 protein: CASSLRPLNGQETQYF. The CDR3 nucleotides are TGTGCCAGCAGTTTGCGACCTCTCAACGGCCAAGAGACCCAGTACTTC. This chain links TRBV11-2 with TRBJ2-5; D is unclear. V lost 6 bases and J lost 1, with 18 bases in between. The CDR3 is 16 residues long. Germline assignment: CDR1 SGHAT and CDR2 FQNNGV.

The CDR3 sequence: CSAETGIYGYTF. The CDR3 nucleotides are TGCAGTGCAGAGACAGGAATCTATGGCTACACCTTC. This chain uses TRBV20-1 with TRBJ1-2; D might be TRBD1 (6 bases). Germline CDR1 DFQATT, CDR2 SNEGSKA (reference sequence). V shed 6 bases and J shed 4 bases, with 12 bases lying between them. This CDR3 has 12 residues.

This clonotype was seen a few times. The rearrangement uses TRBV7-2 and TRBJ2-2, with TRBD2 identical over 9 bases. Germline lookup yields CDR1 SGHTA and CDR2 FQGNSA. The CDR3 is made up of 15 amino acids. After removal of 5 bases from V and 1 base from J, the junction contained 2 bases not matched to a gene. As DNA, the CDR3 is TGTGCCAGCAGCGCGACTAGCGGGAACACCGGGGAGCTGTTTTTT. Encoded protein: CASSATSGNTGELFF.

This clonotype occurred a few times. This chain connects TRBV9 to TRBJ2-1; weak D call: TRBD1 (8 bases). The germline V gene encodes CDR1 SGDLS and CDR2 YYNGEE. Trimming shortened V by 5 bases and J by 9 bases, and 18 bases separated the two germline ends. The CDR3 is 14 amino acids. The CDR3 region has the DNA TGTGCCAGCAGTCAGCGGGGAGGACAGGGTGAGCAGTTCTTC. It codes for CASSQRGGQGEQFF.

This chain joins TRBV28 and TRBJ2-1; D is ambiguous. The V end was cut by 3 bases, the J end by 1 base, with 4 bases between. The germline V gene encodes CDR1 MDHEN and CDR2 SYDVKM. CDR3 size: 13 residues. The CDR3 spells CASSFESYNEQFF. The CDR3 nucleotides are TGTGCCAGCAGTTTTGAGTCCTACAATGAGCAGTTCTTC. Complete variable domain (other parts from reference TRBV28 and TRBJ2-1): DVKVTQSSRYLVKRTGEKVFLECVQDMDHENMFWYRQDPGLGLRLIYFSYDVKMKEKGDIPEGYSVSREKKERFSLILESASTNQTSMYLCASSFESYNEQFFGPGTRLTVL.

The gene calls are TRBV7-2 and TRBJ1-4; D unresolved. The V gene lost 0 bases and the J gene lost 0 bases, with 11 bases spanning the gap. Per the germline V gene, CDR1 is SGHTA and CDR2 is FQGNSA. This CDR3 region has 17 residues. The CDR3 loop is CASSLAVGSATNEKLFF. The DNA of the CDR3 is TGTGCCAGCAGCTTAGCGGTCGGGAGTGCAACTAATGAAAAACTGTTTTTT.

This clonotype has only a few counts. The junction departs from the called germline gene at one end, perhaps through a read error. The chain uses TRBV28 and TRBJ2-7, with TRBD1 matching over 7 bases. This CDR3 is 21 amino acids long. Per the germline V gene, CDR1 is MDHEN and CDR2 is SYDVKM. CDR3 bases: TGTGCCACCAGTTCCCAACCTTCGACAGGGCCGAGGAACGAACCAAACTACGAGCAGTACTTC. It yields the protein CATSSQPSTGPRNEPNYEQYF.

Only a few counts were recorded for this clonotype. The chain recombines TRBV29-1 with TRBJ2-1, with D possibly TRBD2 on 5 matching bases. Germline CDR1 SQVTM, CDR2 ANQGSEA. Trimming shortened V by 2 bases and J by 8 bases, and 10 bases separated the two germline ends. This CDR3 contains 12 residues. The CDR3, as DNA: TGCAGCGTTGAACGGGGTTGGGATGAGCAGTTCTTC. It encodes CSVERGWDEQFF.

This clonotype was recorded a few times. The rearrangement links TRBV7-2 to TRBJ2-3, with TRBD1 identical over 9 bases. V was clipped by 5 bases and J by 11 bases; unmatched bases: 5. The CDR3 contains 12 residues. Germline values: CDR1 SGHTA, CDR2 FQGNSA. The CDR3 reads CASSPPGQGQYF. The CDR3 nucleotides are TGTGCCAGCAGCCCCCCGGGACAGGGGCAGTATTTT. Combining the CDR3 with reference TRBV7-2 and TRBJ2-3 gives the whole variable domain GAGVSQSPSNKVTEKGKDVELRCDPISGHTALYWYRQSLGQGLEFLIYFQGNSAPDKSGLPSDRFSAERTGGSVSTLTIQRTQQEDSAVYLCASSPPGQGQYFGPGTRLTVL.

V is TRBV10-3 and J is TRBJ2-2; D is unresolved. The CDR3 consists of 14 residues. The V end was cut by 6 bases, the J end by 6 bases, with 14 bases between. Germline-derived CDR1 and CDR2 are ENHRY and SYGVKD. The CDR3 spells CAIRSRQEAGELFF. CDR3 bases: TGTGCCATCAGATCCCGGCAAGAGGCCGGGGAGCTGTTTTTT.

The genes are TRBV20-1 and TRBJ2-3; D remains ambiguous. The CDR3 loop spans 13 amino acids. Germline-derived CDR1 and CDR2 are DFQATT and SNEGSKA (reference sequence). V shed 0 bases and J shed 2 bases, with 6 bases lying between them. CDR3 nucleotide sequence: TGCAGTGCTAGAGAGATGAACACAGATACGCAGTATTTT. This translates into CSAREMNTDTQYF.

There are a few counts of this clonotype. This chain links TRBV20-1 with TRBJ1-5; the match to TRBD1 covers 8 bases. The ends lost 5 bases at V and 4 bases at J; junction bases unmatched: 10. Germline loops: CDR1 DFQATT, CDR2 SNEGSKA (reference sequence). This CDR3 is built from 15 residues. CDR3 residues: CSAPSGTGFNQPQHF. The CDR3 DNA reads TGCAGTGCTCCTTCCGGGACAGGATTTAATCAGCCCCAGCATTTT.

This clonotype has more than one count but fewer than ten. The CDR3 coding sequence is TGTGCCATCAGTGGCGGGACAGGGGACTATGGCTACACCTTC. This codes for CAISGGTGDYGYTF. The rearrangement joins TRBV10-3 to TRBJ1-2; 10 bases are shared with TRBD1. The CDR3 is made up of 14 amino acids. Germline V gene sequence: CDR1 ENHRY, CDR2 SYGVKD. J lost 3 bases, V lost 4 bases, and 2 bases had no gene match.

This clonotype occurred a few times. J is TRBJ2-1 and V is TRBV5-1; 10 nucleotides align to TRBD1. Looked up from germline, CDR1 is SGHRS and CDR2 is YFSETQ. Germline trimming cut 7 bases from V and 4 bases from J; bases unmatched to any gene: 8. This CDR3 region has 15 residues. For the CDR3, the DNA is TGCGCCAGCTCCGGGACAGGGGAATCTTACAATGAGCAGTTCTTC. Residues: CASSGTGESYNEQFF.

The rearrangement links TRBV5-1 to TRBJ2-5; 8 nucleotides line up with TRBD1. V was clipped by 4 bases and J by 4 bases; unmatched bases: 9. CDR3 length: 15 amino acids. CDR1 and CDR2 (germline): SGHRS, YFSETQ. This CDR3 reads CASSPRDRSLETQYF. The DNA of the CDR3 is TGCGCCAGCAGCCCCCGGGACAGGAGTTTAGAGACCCAGTACTTC.

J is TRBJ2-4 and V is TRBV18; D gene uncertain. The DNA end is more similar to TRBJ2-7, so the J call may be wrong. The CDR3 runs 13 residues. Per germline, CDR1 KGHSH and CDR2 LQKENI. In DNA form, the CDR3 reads TGTGCCAGCTCACCAGAAACCGGATACGAGCAGTACTTC. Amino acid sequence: CASSPETGYEQYF.

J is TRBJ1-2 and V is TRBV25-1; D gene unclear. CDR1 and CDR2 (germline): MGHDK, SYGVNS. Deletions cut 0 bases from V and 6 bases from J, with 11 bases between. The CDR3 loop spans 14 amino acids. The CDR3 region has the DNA TGTGCCAGCAGTGAATATCCAGACCCGGATGGCTACACCTTC. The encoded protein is CASSEYPDPDGYTF.

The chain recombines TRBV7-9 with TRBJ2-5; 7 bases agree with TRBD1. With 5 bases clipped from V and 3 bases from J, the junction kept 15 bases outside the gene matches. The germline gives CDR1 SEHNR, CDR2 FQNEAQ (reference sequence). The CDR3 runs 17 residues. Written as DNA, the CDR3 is TGTGCCAGCAGCCCAAGGAGGTCGGGACAGAAAAAAGAGACCCAGTACTTC. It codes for CASSPRRSGQKKETQYF.

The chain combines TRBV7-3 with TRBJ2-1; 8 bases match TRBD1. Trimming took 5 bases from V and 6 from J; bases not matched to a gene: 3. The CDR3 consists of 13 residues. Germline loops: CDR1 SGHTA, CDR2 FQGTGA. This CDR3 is CASSATGGNEQFF. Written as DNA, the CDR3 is TGTGCCAGCAGCGCAACAGGGGGCAATGAGCAGTTCTTC. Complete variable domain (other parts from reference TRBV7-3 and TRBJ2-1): GAGVSQTPSNKVTEKGKYVELRCDPISGHTALYWYRQSLGQGPEFLIYFQGTGAADDSGLPNDRFFAVRPEGSVSTLKIQRTERGDSAVYLCASSATGGNEQFFGPGTRLTVL.

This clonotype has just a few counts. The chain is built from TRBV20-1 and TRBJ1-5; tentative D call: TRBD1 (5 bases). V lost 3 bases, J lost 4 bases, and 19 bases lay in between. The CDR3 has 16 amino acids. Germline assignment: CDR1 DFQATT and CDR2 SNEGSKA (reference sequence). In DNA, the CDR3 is TGCAGTGCTAGGCTAACCGGGGCCCTTTGGAATCAGCCCCAGCATTTT. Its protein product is CSARLTGALWNQPQHF.

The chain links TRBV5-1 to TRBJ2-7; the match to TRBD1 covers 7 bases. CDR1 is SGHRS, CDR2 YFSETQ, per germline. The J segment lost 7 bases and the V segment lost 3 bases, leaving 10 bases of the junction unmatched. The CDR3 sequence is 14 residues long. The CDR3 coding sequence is TGCGCCAGCAGCTCCCGACAGGGTCAAAATGAGCAGTACTTC. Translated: CASSSRQGQNEQYF.

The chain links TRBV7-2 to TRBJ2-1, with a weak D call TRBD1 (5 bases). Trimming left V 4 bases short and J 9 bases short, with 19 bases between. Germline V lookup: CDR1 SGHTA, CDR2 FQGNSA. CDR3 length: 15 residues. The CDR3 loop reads CASSSAGFASSEQFF. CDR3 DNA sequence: TGTGCCAGCAGCTCCGCAGGGTTCGCGAGTAGTGAGCAGTTCTTC.

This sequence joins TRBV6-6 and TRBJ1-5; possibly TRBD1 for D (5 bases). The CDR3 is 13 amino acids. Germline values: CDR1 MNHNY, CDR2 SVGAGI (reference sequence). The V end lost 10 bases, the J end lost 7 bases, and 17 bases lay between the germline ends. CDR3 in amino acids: CATTTSGGQPQHF. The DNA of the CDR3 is TGTGCCACCACAACGTCGGGGGGACAGCCCCAGCATTTT.

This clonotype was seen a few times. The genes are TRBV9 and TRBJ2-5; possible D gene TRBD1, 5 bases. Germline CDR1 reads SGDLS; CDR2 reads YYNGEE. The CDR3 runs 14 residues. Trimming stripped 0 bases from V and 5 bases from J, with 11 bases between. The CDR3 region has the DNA TGTGCCAGCAGCGTAGAAGGGGCTCGGGAGACCCAGTACTTC. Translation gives CASSVEGARETQYF.

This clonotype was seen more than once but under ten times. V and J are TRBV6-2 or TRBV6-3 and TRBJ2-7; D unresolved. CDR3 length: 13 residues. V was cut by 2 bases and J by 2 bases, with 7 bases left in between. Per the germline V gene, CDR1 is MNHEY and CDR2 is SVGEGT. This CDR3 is CASSYDLTYEQYF. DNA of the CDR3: TGTGCCAGCAGTTACGACCTTACCTACGAGCAGTACTTC.

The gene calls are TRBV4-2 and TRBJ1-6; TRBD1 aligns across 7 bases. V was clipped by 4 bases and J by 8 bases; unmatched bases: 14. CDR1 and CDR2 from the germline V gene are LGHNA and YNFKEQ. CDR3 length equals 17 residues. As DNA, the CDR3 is TGTGCCAGCAGCCGAGAACGACAGGGTGCTTACGATTCACCCCTCCACTTT. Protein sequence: CASSRERQGAYDSPLHF.

CDR3 sequence reads: CASSRPSTQVRTDTQYF. As DNA, the CDR3 is TGTGCCAGCAGCCGTCCCTCAACACAGGTGAGGACAGATACGCAGTATTTT. The chain links TRBV5-5 to TRBJ2-3; TRBD1 might be the D (5 bases). The germline CDR1 and CDR2 sequences are SGHKS and YYEKEE (reference sequence). This CDR3 contains 17 residues. The ends were cut back, 4 bases at V and 3 bases at J, with 21 bases in the middle. Supplemented by reference TRBV5-5 and TRBJ2-3, the full variable domain reads DAGVTQSPTHLIKTRGQQVTLRCSPISGHKSVSWYQQVLGQGPQFIFQYYEKEERGRGNFPDRFSARQFPNYSSELNVNALLLGDSALYLCASSRPSTQVRTDTQYFGPGTRLTVL.

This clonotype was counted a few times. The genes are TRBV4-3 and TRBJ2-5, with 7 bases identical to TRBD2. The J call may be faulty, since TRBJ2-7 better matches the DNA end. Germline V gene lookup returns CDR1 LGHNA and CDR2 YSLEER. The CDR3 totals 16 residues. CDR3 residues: CASSQDLASGDYEQYF. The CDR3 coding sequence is TGCGCCAGCAGCCAAGATCTGGCCAGCGGGGACTACGAGCAGTACTTC.